This TCR beta chain was retrieved from a study of identical twins. Study findings and constraints: The study drew conclusions from cross-sectional statistical analysis, not from following the same donors.

The CDR3 is 17 residues long. Germline CDR1 is LGHNA and CDR2 is YSLEER. V was cut by 0 bases and J by 0 bases, with 13 bases left in between. This clonotype was detected a few times. Its antigen remains unidentified. TCRdb redid the calling of the 5' RACE reads with MiXCR, one entry per CDR3 protein. Of about 190,000 distinct CDR3 sequences listed, about 15% are singletons. This sample also belongs to another study, concerning T cells expressing NK-cell markers.

The sequencing sample was made of CD8+ T cells sorted from blood. The chain has TRBV4-3 and TRBJ2-3; D not resolved. This TCR was recovered from a woman aged 18-29 years in good health. Written as DNA, the CDR3 is TGCGCCAGCAGCCAAGATCTTTCCAGCATGAGCACAGATACGCAGTATTTT. The encoded protein is CASSQDLSSMSTDTQYF.